This T cell receptor (beta chain) was retrieved from a study of blood T cells in healthy people across ages. This clonotype was counted a few times. Trimming at V came to 8 bases and at J to 8 bases, leaving 9 bases not matched to a gene. In germline, CDR1 is DFQATT, CDR2 SNEGSKA (reference sequence). CDR3 length: 13 amino acids. With a J-beta primer mix and a sample-barcoded 5' primer, a second PCR ran roughly 7 to 11 cycles. TCRdb re-derived calls from the 5' RACE reads in MiXCR, one entry per CDR3 protein. The repertoire holds some 1.5 million distinct CDR3 sequences, with roughly 28% as singletons. Each of the donors had roughly 9.4 milliliters of peripheral blood drawn into EDTA-treated Vacutainer tubes.

This clonotype was sampled from a young woman in good health. The sample comprised blood. The chain has TRBV20-1 and TRBJ1-6, with 7 bases lining up with TRBD1. CDR3 sequence reads: CSSYRGGDSPLHF. For the CDR3, the DNA is TGCAGTTCGTACAGGGGTGGTGATTCACCCCTCCACTTT.